This T cell receptor beta chain was found in a study of T cells after yellow fever vaccination. Study at large: Any fraction with a low cell number was prepared using SMART-Seq v4 Ultra Low Input.

The CDR3 covers 18 residues. V was pared by 4 bases and J by 4 bases, with 15 bases of the junction left unmatched. CDR1 is SGHRS, CDR2 YFSETQ, per germline. Points from the study as a whole: Boosting was followed by the reappearance of most primary-vaccination clones (approximately 97% CD4, roughly 90% CD8).

In its sample, this clonotype was seen a few times. The antigen remains undetermined. In TCRdb, the 5' RACE reads were re-called with MiXCR into one record per CDR3 protein. Of around 350,000 distinct CDR3 sequences in the sample, 6% to 8% were seen once. The sequence derives from a man aged 30 to 45 who received the YFV17D yellow fever vaccine. The chain has TRBV5-1 and TRBJ2-7, with 12 positions matching TRBD2. The starting material was PBMCs, obtained 5 days after the yellow fever booster vaccination. This chain's CDR3 is CASSDLLAGGPTSYEQYF. The CDR3 DNA is TGCGCCAGCAGCGACCTGCTAGCGGGAGGGCCAACTAGTTACGAGCAGTACTTC. Full variable domain (missing parts from reference TRBV5-1 and TRBJ2-7): KAGVTQTPRYLIKTRGQQVTLSCSPISGHRSVSWYQQTPGQGLQFLFEYFSETQRNKGNFPGRFSGRQFSNSRSEMNVSTLELGDSALYLCASSDLLAGGPTSYEQYFGPGTRLTVT.